This T cell receptor beta chain was sequenced during a study of Ad26.COV2.S vaccination and SARS-CoV-2 variants (dated by TCRdb to the early 2020s). Background for the entire study: Donors in the vaccine arm were drawn from COV1001, a phase I-IIa trial of Ad26.COV2.S in healthy adults that was multicentre, randomized, double-blind and placebo-controlled. Throughout the experiments and outcome assessment, investigators stayed blinded to trial group allocation. Sequencing of the TCRbeta repertoire served to evaluate the specificity and breadth of SARS-CoV-2-reactive T cell receptors following Ad26.COV2.S vaccination. The TCR-sequenced set comprised around 30 samples: 19 Ad26.COV2.S vaccine recipients, 5 placebo recipients and 8 SARS-CoV-2 convalescent individuals. Trial participants were randomized into five groups of five: low-dose or high-dose Ad26.COV2.S given once or twice, or placebo on both occasions. Ad26.COV2.S was given intramuscularly at 5x10^10 or 1x10^11 viral particles, as a single shot or as two shots 56 days apart.

V lost 3 bases and J lost 0 bases; the stretch between them is 11 bases long. The CDR1 and CDR2 encoded by the germline V gene (reference sequence) are LNHDA and SQIVND. Its CDR3 holds 16 amino acids, cysteine through phenylalanine. CDR3 DNA only is kept here, 48 bases in frame from base 1. What this sample's treatment or condition label stands for: some 20 received Ad26.COV2.S at low or high dose, single or two shots; five or six received placebo; per-sample allocation not given. Repertoires of vaccine and placebo recipients were sequenced from samples collected on day 63 after the first injection. In Cohort 1b, 25 or so adults aged 18-55 years were enrolled at a single site in Boston, USA, between 29 July and 7 August 2020. Ad26.COV2.S was a replication-incompetent adenovirus type 26 vector that expressed a prefusion-stabilized SARS-CoV-2 spike protein derived from the original Wuhan strain. Broad study findings and their caveats: Higher spike-specific TCR breadth was observed in Ad26.COV2.S recipients than in placebo recipients (P = 0.0014). Comparable non-spike TCR breadth was observed between vaccine and placebo recipients, consistent with only spike being contained in the vaccine. Comparing responses between vaccine doses or regimens was not something the study was powered to do. According to the authors, total T cell responses may have been underestimated by the TCR breadth and depth analyses. After vaccination, substantial breadth of spike-specific CD8+ and CD4+ T cell responses was reported.

On this clone itself: The antigen this receptor binds is unknown. Base quality data are lacking; no much larger clone is found one base away.

TCRbeta CDR3 regions were sequenced with the immunoSEQ Assay. After extraction, genomic DNA underwent amplification by bias-controlled multiplex PCR, followed by high-throughput sequencing. As for the authors' bioinformatics: To quantify the absolute abundance of every unique TCRbeta CDR3 region, sequences were collapsed and filtered. T cell fraction was estimated by normalizing TCRbeta template counts to usable DNA, with usable DNA measured through amplification of reference genes found in all nucleated cells. Repertoire TCRs were annotated as SARS-CoV-2-specific when V gene, CDR3 amino acid sequence and J gene were exactly matched to a known reactive TCR set. The reference SARS-CoV-2 TCR set was obtained from MIRA and was filtered for enrichment in COVID-19-positive ImmuneCODE repertoires, whereby public or cross-reactive TCRs were removed. Using the MIRA antigens, annotated TCRs were further analysed by specific ORF or by position within an ORF. Breadth was defined as annotated unique rearrangements over total unique productive rearrangements; depth was the summed frequency of those rearrangements. Two-sided Wilcoxon rank-sum tests were used to compare TCR breadth between groups. TCRdb provides this immuneACCESS table in a form limited to in-frame rearrangements. Some clones are lacking; in checked studies, under half of them reflect an unresolved V gene, and why the rest are absent is not known. The DNA was the basis for D and trimming; V, J and clone size are from that table. The sample table contains some 480,000 clones; only one count was recorded for roughly 87% of them. The leading ten clones occupy about 13% of the sample.

The material was peripheral blood, obtained in a trial of Ad26.COV2.S vaccine versus placebo. The source of this sequence is a person between 18 and 60 years old who received the Ad26.COV2.S COVID-19 vaccine or a placebo. The chain is encoded by TRBV19 joined to TRBJ2-2; the D match is possibly TRBD1 or TRBD2, with 5 bases aligned in each. The nucleotide sequence reads TGTGCCAGTAGTATCCCGGGACGGTCGAACACCGGGGAGCTGTTTTTT. This translates into CASSIPGRSNTGELFF. Reference TRBV19 and TRBJ2-2 genes cover what lies past the CDR3, so the full variable domain is DGGITQSPKYLFRKEGQNVTLSCEQNLNHDAMYWYRQDPGQGLRLIYYSQIVNDFQKGDIAEGYSVSREKKESFPLTVTSAQKNPTAFYLCASSIPGRSNTGELFFGEGSRLTVL.